The 19 T cell receptor beta chains below all came from one sample that was sequenced in a study of T cells after yellow fever vaccination. TCRdb reprocessed the 5' RACE reads via MiXCR and lists one record per CDR3 protein. The data show hundreds of thousands of distinct CDR3 sequences, with around 4.9% seen just once and about 3.5% held by the top ten. The sample here was CD4+ T cells sorted from PBMCs, taken on the day of the yellow fever booster vaccination. These receptors were taken from a man between 18 and 35 years old who received the YFV17D yellow fever vaccine.

This clonotype was seen more than once but under ten times. The chain carries TRBV5-1 and TRBJ1-1; D ambiguous. The CDR3 runs to 16 residues. Germline lookup yields CDR1 SGHRS and CDR2 YFSETQ. Trimming took off 0 bases at V and 1 base at J, with 13 bases between the two ends. The CDR3 loop reads CASSLGAAVANTEAFF. The CDR3, as DNA: TGCGCCAGCAGCTTGGGGGCAGCGGTCGCGAACACTGAAGCTTTCTTT.

The chain recombines TRBV5-1 with TRBJ2-3; TRBD1 is a possible D gene (5 bases). Per the germline V gene, CDR1 is SGHRS and CDR2 is YFSETQ. CDR3 length equals 14 residues. The V and J ends lost 3 bases and 2 bases respectively, with 10 bases between them. CDR3 bases: TGCGCCAGCAGCTCGGCGACAGCCACAGATACGCAGTATTTT. It specifies CASSSATATDTQYF. Using reference TRBV5-1 and TRBJ2-3 for the parts outside the CDR3, the full variable domain is KAGVTQTPRYLIKTRGQQVTLSCSPISGHRSVSWYQQTPGQGLQFLFEYFSETQRNKGNFPGRFSGRQFSNSRSEMNVSTLELGDSALYLCASSSATATDTQYFGPGTRLTVL.

This clonotype was counted many times. CDR3 sequence (DNA): TGTGCCACCAGTGTGCCGGGACGGAGCACAGATACGCAGTATTTT. It specifies CATSVPGRSTDTQYF. The chain employs TRBV24-1 and TRBJ2-3; D may match TRBD1 or TRBD2 (5 bases each). CDR1 KGHDR and CDR2 SFDVKD come from the germline V gene. The CDR3 has 15 amino acids. Trimming removed 5 bases at V and 0 bases at J, with 11 bases between.

The chain combines TRBV11-2 with TRBJ2-7; TRBD2 might be the D (6 bases). Germline lookup yields CDR1 SGHAT and CDR2 FQNNGV. The CDR3 is 15 residues long. The ends were cut back, 2 bases at V and 0 bases at J, with 11 bases in the middle. The CDR3 coding sequence is TGTGCCAGCAGCTTACAGGCGGGAAGCTCCTACGAGCAGTACGTC. Translation: CASSLQAGSSYEQYV.

This clonotype was picked up a small number of times. This rearrangement joins TRBV10-3 to TRBJ2-5; D may be TRBD1 or TRBD2 (5 bases each). The CDR3 is made up of 13 amino acids. From germline, CDR1 is ENHRY and CDR2 SYGVKD. The V gene lost 8 bases and the J gene lost 1 base, with 11 bases spanning the gap. The CDR3 DNA follows: TGTGCCATCGGAAGGGACCCCCAAGAGACCCAGTACTTC. Translating it yields CAIGRDPQETQYF.

The table lists this clonotype with a few counts. The V gene is TRBV6-1, the J gene TRBJ1-3; no firm D call. The length of the CDR3 is 17 residues. Germline values: CDR1 MNHNS, CDR2 SASEGT. V was pared by 1 base and J by 0 bases, with 13 bases between. CDR3 region: CASSEGVKLSSGNTIYF. The CDR3, as DNA: TGTGCCAGCAGTGAAGGCGTGAAGTTAAGCTCTGGAAACACCATATATTTT.

This clonotype appeared many times. The rearrangement uses TRBV7-2 and TRBJ2-2; the match to TRBD1 covers 8 bases. The CDR3 contains 16 residues. Per germline, CDR1 SGHTA and CDR2 FQGNSA. J lost 1 base, V lost 4 bases, and 5 bases had no gene match. The CDR3 region is CASSSSGTGNTGELFF. The CDR3 DNA is TGTGCCAGCAGCTCCTCCGGGACAGGGAACACCGGGGAGCTGTTTTTT.

The chain is built from TRBV7-2 and TRBJ2-3, with TRBD2 identical over 8 bases. CDR3 length: 16 residues. Germline trimming cut 2 bases from V and 1 base from J; bases unmatched to any gene: 5. Germline V gives CDR1 SGHTA, CDR2 FQGNSA. As DNA, the CDR3 is TGTGCCAGCAGCTTACGCACTAGCGGCGGCACAGATACGCAGTATTTT. Translating it yields CASSLRTSGGTDTQYF.

This clonotype was seen a handful of times. This chain joins TRBV5-4 and TRBJ2-5, with 10 nucleotides matching TRBD1. Germline V gene sequence: CDR1 SGHNT, CDR2 YYREEE (reference sequence). Trimming took 6 bases from V and 1 from J; bases not matched to a gene: 3. This CDR3 contains 14 residues. The CDR3 sequence is CASKDRGLQETQYF. The CDR3 DNA reads as TGTGCCAGCAAAGACAGGGGGCTCCAAGAGACCCAGTACTTC.

In its sample, this clonotype was seen a few times. J is TRBJ2-6 and V is TRBV7-3; D remains ambiguous. Trimming cost V 3 bases and J 0 bases, with 9 bases left between them. Looked up from germline, CDR1 is SGHTA and CDR2 is FQGTGA. The CDR3 is 16 residues long. The CDR3 protein is CASSFGGISGANVLTF. The CDR3 region has the DNA TGTGCCAGCAGCTTTGGTGGAATCTCTGGGGCCAACGTCCTGACTTTC.

V is TRBV18 and J is TRBJ2-5, with D uncertain. The CDR3 is made up of 14 amino acids. The germline gives CDR1 KGHSH, CDR2 LQKENI. The V end was cut by 5 bases, the J end by 5 bases, with 15 bases between. The CDR3 region is CASSNPTVGETQYF. The CDR3 nucleotides read TGTGCCAGCTCAAACCCGACGGTTGGGGAGACCCAGTACTTC.

The gene calls are TRBV20-1 and TRBJ2-3, with D perhaps assigned TRBD1 or TRBD2 (5 bases each). Germline CDR1 reads DFQATT; CDR2 reads SNEGSKA (reference sequence). The CDR3 sequence is 15 residues long. The V and J ends lost 3 bases and 6 bases respectively, with 19 bases between them. The CDR3 region is CSARNPGSDGDTQYF. The DNA of the CDR3 is TGCAGTGCTAGGAATCCAGGGAGTGACGGTGATACGCAGTATTTT.

This chain joins TRBV24-1 and TRBJ1-5, with D maybe TRBD1 (6 bases). Trimming pared 8 bases from V and 5 bases from J, leaving 33 bases between. The CDR3 is made up of 20 amino acids. Germline V lookup: CDR1 KGHDR, CDR2 SFDVKD. Here the CDR3 reads CATTNGPRGGGQTGYQPQHF. In DNA, the CDR3 is TGTGCCACCACCAATGGTCCTCGAGGGGGAGGTCAAACGGGATATCAGCCCCAGCATTTT.

The chain uses TRBV4-2 and TRBJ2-3, with 9 bases fitting TRBD1. CDR3 length: 16 residues. The J segment lost 1 base and the V segment lost 2 bases, leaving 4 bases of the junction unmatched. Germline-derived CDR1 and CDR2 are LGHNA and YNFKEQ. CDR3 nucleotides: TGTGCCAGCAGCCAACTCAGGACAGGGGGCACAGATACGCAGTATTTT. Translating it yields CASSQLRTGGTDTQYF.

The table lists this clonotype with many counts. This chain links TRBV7-9 with TRBJ2-7, with D perhaps assigned TRBD1 or TRBD2 (6 bases each). The CDR3 consists of 13 residues. The germline CDR1 and CDR2 sequences are SEHNR and FQNEAQ (reference sequence). The V end lost 8 bases, the J end lost 2 bases, and 13 bases lay between the germline ends. The CDR3 DNA follows: TGTGCCAGCGGGGGGCTACCTACCTACGAGCAGTACTTC. Protein product: CASGGLPTYEQYF.

CDR3: CSARRLAGMDTQYF. As DNA, the CDR3 is TGCAGTGCTAGACGTCTAGCGGGGATGGATACGCAGTATTTT. This rearrangement joins TRBV20-1 to TRBJ2-3; TRBD2 matches at 9 bases. The CDR3 loop spans 14 amino acids. The V gene's germline CDR1 is DFQATT and CDR2 SNEGSKA (reference sequence). V dropped 2 bases and J dropped 6; count of bases not matched to a gene: 6.

V is TRBV30 and J is TRBJ1-2; tentatively, D is TRBD1 (6 bases). Germline assignment: CDR1 GTSNPN and CDR2 SVGIG (reference sequence). The V gene lost 3 bases and the J gene lost 6 bases, with 14 bases spanning the gap. This CDR3 contains 13 residues. CDR3 sequence reads: CAWRNTAGDGYTF. As DNA, the CDR3 is TGTGCCTGGAGAAACACGGCAGGGGATGGCTACACCTTC.

This clonotype was seen ten or more times. V gene TRBV4-2 combines with J gene TRBJ2-6; tentative D call: TRBD2 (5 bases). The V gene's germline CDR1 is LGHNA and CDR2 YNFKEQ. The germline V and J ends were trimmed by 3 bases and 0 bases, with 9 bases remaining between them. The CDR3 loop spans 16 amino acids. The CDR3 DNA reads TGTGCCAGCAGCCACCTAGCTGACTCTGGGGCCAACGTCCTGACTTTC. Translation: CASSHLADSGANVLTF.

This clonotype was seen only a few times. The rearrangement joins TRBV7-9 to TRBJ1-4; D gene ambiguous. The CDR3 sequence is 13 residues long. The germline V gene encodes CDR1 SEHNR and CDR2 FQNEAQ (reference sequence). Deletions cut 8 bases from V and 0 bases from J, with 7 bases between. The CDR3 DNA follows: TGTGCCAGCCTAGGATCAACTAATGAAAAACTGTTTTTT. Amino acid sequence: CASLGSTNEKLFF.